A single sample gave rise to the 20 T cell receptor beta chains below, sequenced in a study of shared clonotypes between healthy human individuals (dated by TCRdb to 2018 to 2020). Receptor libraries were prepared by the immunoSEQ multiplex PCR assay. TCRdb took over this immuneACCESS table, retaining in-frame rearrangements with V and J assigned. Such tables are incomplete; in checked studies, under half of the missing clones stem from an unresolved V gene, and the remainder is unexplained. The sample table holds under 1,100,000 clones, of which about 75% were seen once. The ten most abundant clones make up about 1.5% of the sample. Sequenced sample: memory CD4+ T cells sorted from blood. The cell subset or site label on this specimen signifies: CD45RA-negative fraction. These receptors were obtained from a man aged 18-30 years in good health.

The genes are TRBV19 and TRBJ1-1, with D possibly matching TRBD1 (5 bases). The CDR3 is made up of 14 amino acids. Looked up from germline, CDR1 is LNHDA and CDR2 is SQIVND (reference sequence). V was clipped by 3 bases and J by 6 bases, with 14 bases between them. The CDR3 DNA reads TGTGCCAGTAGTATGCGGGCTTGGGGGGCTGAAGCTTTCTTT. Its protein product is CASSMRAWGAEAFF.

The V and J genes are TRBV27 and TRBJ2-7; TRBD2 agrees at 10 bases. The CDR3 spans 13 residues. Per the germline V gene, CDR1 is MNHEY and CDR2 is SMNVEV (reference sequence). The V gene end was trimmed by 3 bases and the J gene end by 9 bases; junction bases not matched to a gene: 5. CDR3 DNA: TGTGCCAGCAGTTTCAGCGGGAGGGCCGGGCAGTACTTC. This encodes CASSFSGRAGQYF.

This rearrangement joins TRBV5-5 to TRBJ1-1, with 7 bases lining up with TRBD1. Trimming at V came to 4 bases and at J to 1 base, leaving 10 bases not matched to a gene. Germline V CDR1 and CDR2: SGHKS, YYEKEE (reference sequence). CDR3 length: 16 amino acids. The CDR3 coding sequence is TGTGCCAGCAGCCCCCTTTGGGGGACAGCGAACACTGAAGCTTTCTTT. Its translation: CASSPLWGTANTEAFF.

This clone was recorded at least ten times. CDR3 coding DNA: TGTGCCAGCCGGAGGGAATCCTATAATTCACCCCTCCACTTT. It specifies CASRRESYNSPLHF. The rearrangement joins TRBV11-2 to TRBJ1-6; the D is unclear. This CDR3 region has 14 residues. Germline CDR1 is SGHAT and CDR2 is FQNNGV. Trimming stripped 8 bases from V and 1 base from J, with 9 bases between. Combining the CDR3 with reference TRBV11-2 and TRBJ1-6 gives the whole variable domain EAGVAQSPRYKIIEKRQSVAFWCNPISGHATLYWYQQILGQGPKLLIQFQNNGVVDDSQLPKDRFSAERLKGVDSTLKIQPAKLEDSAVYLCASRRESYNSPLHFGNGTRLTVT.

The chain combines TRBV27 with TRBJ2-1; the D gene is possibly TRBD2 (6 bases). In germline, CDR1 is MNHEY, CDR2 SMNVEV (reference sequence). The germline V and J ends were trimmed by 7 bases and 0 bases, with 13 bases remaining between them. This CDR3 spans 15 amino acids. The CDR3 spells CASTWRANSYNEQFF. The CDR3 DNA sequence: TGTGCCAGCACCTGGAGGGCTAACTCCTACAATGAGCAGTTCTTC.

The V gene is TRBV6-1, the J gene TRBJ2-7; 12 bases are a match to TRBD2. The CDR3 totals 15 residues. Per the germline V gene, CDR1 is MNHNS and CDR2 is SASEGT. The junction had 6 bases not matched to a gene; V was cut back by 7 bases and J by 2 bases. Here the CDR3 reads CASTRTSGATYEQYF. CDR3 coding DNA: TGTGCCAGCACTCGGACTAGCGGGGCCACCTACGAGCAGTACTTC.

This clone was seen a few times. V gene TRBV6-1 combines with J gene TRBJ2-3; D is possibly TRBD2 (5 bases). The V gene lost 7 bases and the J gene lost 0 bases, with 5 bases spanning the gap. CDR1 MNHNS and CDR2 SASEGT come from the germline V gene. This CDR3 is 12 amino acids long. The CDR3 reads CASTGSTDTQYF. CDR3 nucleotide sequence: TGTGCCAGCACGGGAAGCACAGATACGCAGTATTTT.

The chain carries TRBV4-3 and TRBJ2-3, with 10 positions matching TRBD2. This CDR3 spans 14 amino acids. CDR1 LGHNA and CDR2 YSLEER come from the germline V gene. Trimming took 4 bases from V and 5 from J; bases not matched to a gene: 3. CDR3 in DNA: TGCGCCAGCAGCCTAAGGACTAGCGGAGATACGCAGTATTTT. It yields the protein CASSLRTSGDTQYF.

The rearrangement joins TRBV7-8 to TRBJ1-2; TRBD1 matches at 9 bases. V lost 5 bases to trimming and J lost 9 bases; unmatched junction nucleotides: 4. Germline V gene data show CDR1 as SGHVS and CDR2 as FQNEAQ. The CDR3 is 12 amino acids. CDR3 amino acids: CASSVGQGSYTF. For the CDR3, the DNA is TGTGCCAGCAGCGTAGGACAGGGGAGCTACACCTTC.

The chain links TRBV2 to TRBJ1-1, with D possibly TRBD1 on 6 matching bases. The CDR3 is 14 amino acids. Germline CDR1 and CDR2: SNHLY and FYNNEI. Trimming removed 7 bases at V and 0 bases at J, with 12 bases between. The CDR3 region has the DNA TGTGCCAGCACCCCAGGGGCCTTGAACACTGAAGCTTTCTTT. Translation: CASTPGALNTEAFF.

The chain has TRBV5-6 and TRBJ2-5; no reliable D call. The CDR3 extends over 14 amino acids. V lost 0 bases and J 1 base, leaving 7 bases between the germline ends. Looked up from germline, CDR1 is SGHDT and CDR2 is YYEEEE. The CDR3 DNA follows: TGTGCCAGCAGCTTGGAACTGACCCAAGAGACCCAGTACTTC. Its protein is CASSLELTQETQYF.

This clone was counted between two and nine times. The V and J genes are TRBV11-2 and TRBJ2-1; D is uncertain. The V and J ends lost 0 bases and 9 bases respectively, with 6 bases between them. This CDR3 is 12 amino acids long. Per the germline V gene, CDR1 is SGHAT and CDR2 is FQNNGV. The CDR3 DNA sequence: TGTGCCAGCAGCTTAGAGTATGGTGAGCAGTTCTTC. Translation gives CASSLEYGEQFF.

This sequence joins TRBV18 and TRBJ1-4; D gene ambiguous. The CDR3 runs to 15 residues. The germline V and J ends were trimmed by 8 bases and 0 bases, with 13 bases remaining between them. The germline V gene has CDR1 KGHSH and CDR2 LQKENI. CDR3 bases: TGTGCCAGCACCCCCGGGCAGACAACTAATGAAAAACTGTTTTTT. It is translated as CASTPGQTTNEKLFF.

This chain joins TRBV9 and TRBJ1-2, with D maybe TRBD1 (5 bases). Between the trimmed V and J ends, which lost 2 bases and 3 bases, there was a span of 14 bases. The germline gives CDR1 SGDLS, CDR2 YYNGEE. This CDR3 is built from 15 residues. CDR3 residues: CASSVARVGDYGYTF. The CDR3 DNA reads as TGTGCCAGCAGCGTGGCACGTGTGGGGGACTATGGCTACACCTTC.

This rearrangement joins TRBV2 to TRBJ2-3, with a possible D match to TRBD1 (5 bases). Between the trimmed V and J ends, which lost 3 bases and 5 bases, there was a span of 12 bases. This CDR3 is 14 amino acids long. Per germline, CDR1 SNHLY and CDR2 FYNNEI. The CDR3 sequence: CASSDQGYGDTQYF. The CDR3 nucleotides read TGTGCCAGCAGTGATCAGGGCTACGGAGATACGCAGTATTTT.

On this clone itself: Different DNA sequences within this sample yield the same CDR3. The chain combines TRBV5-1 with TRBJ1-3, with a weak D call TRBD1 (5 bases). This CDR3 contains 14 residues. Germline loops: CDR1 SGHRS, CDR2 YFSETQ. Trimming took 4 bases from V and 0 from J, leaving 8 bases between them. The CDR3 nucleotides are TGCGCCAGCAGCGGTGGGGGCTCTGGAAACACCATATATTTT. It specifies CASSGGGSGNTIYF.

This chain joins TRBV2 and TRBJ2-2, with unresolved D. The CDR3 is 12 residues long. The germline gives CDR1 SNHLY, CDR2 FYNNEI. Trimming took 6 bases from V and 4 from J, leaving 6 bases between them. The CDR3 spells CASSAFTGELFF. CDR3 sequence (DNA): TGTGCCAGCAGCGCCTTCACCGGGGAGCTGTTTTTT.

V and J are TRBV7-2 and TRBJ2-3; no clear D gene. CDR1 SGHTA and CDR2 FQGNSA come from the germline V gene. The CDR3 covers 15 residues. Deletions cut 1 base from V and 4 bases from J, with 12 bases between. The CDR3 reads CASSLVSTASDTQYF. CDR3 bases: TGTGCCAGCAGCTTAGTGAGTACGGCCTCAGATACGCAGTATTTT.

The chain combines TRBV10-1 with TRBJ1-1; D gene uncertain. The CDR3 consists of 13 residues. Trimming removed 0 bases from V and 11 bases from J, with 13 bases in between. Germline loops: CDR1 WNHNN, CDR2 SYGVQD (reference sequence). In DNA, the CDR3 is TGCGCCAGCAGTGAGTCGGGCCGAGGGCGGGCTTTCTTT. It specifies CASSESGRGRAFF.

The gene calls are TRBV11-2 and TRBJ1-2; 10 bases agree with TRBD1. The trim removed 3 bases at V and 4 bases at J, leaving 5 bases unmatched. This CDR3 has 15 amino acids. Germline V gene lookup returns CDR1 SGHAT and CDR2 FQNNGV. Here the CDR3 reads CASSLTGGSSYGYTF. The CDR3 region has the DNA TGTGCCAGCAGCTTGACAGGGGGCTCCAGCTATGGCTACACCTTC.